What follows are 10 T cell receptor beta chains derived from one specimen sequenced in a study of PD-1 blockade in classical Hodgkin lymphoma. TCRdb's table, derived via immunoSEQ multiplex PCR, lists solely in-frame clones and lacks some. The data hold tens of thousands of clones, with nearly 90% observed a single time. Following autologous stem cell transplantation, relapse occurred in every patient, and exposure to brentuximab vedotin varied. Sequences were derived from peripheral blood mononuclear cells (PBMCs), sampled before the second cycle of nivolumab. These receptors were collected from a human donor with classical Hodgkin lymphoma.

This clone was seen only once. The CDR3 sequence is CASSRKGGDTQYF. The CDR3, as DNA: TGTGCCAGCAGCCGCAAGGGCGGAGATACGCAGTATTTT. This sequence joins TRBV5-5 and TRBJ2-3, with D unresolved. Germline V gene lookup returns CDR1 SGHKS and CDR2 YYEKEE (reference sequence). This CDR3 contains 13 residues. V was clipped by 4 bases and J by 5 bases, with 11 bases between them.

The chain combines TRBV28 with TRBJ2-7; 7 nucleotides match TRBD1. Germline CDR1 is MDHEN and CDR2 is SYDVKM. The CDR3 is made up of 14 amino acids. The trim removed 8 bases at V and 2 bases at J, leaving 9 bases unmatched. CDR3 in DNA: TGTGCCAGCGGCGCCTGGCAGGGGGCCTACGAGCAGTACTTC. Encoded protein: CASGAWQGAYEQYF.

The chain carries TRBV6-1 and TRBJ2-7, with 11 bases identical to TRBD2. V trimming: 4 bases; J trimming: 5 bases; junction bases outside the gene matches: 4. Germline CDR1 MNHNS, CDR2 SASEGT. The CDR3 covers 14 residues. The CDR3 DNA reads as TGTGCCAGCAGTGTACTAGCGGGGGTTGACGAGCAGTACTTC. It yields the protein CASSVLAGVDEQYF.

V usage is TRBV2 and J usage is TRBJ1-1, with 7 bases matching TRBD1. The ends lost 6 bases at V and 2 bases at J; junction bases unmatched: 6. This CDR3 contains 14 residues. Germline values: CDR1 SNHLY, CDR2 FYNNEI. CDR3 sequence: CASRKTGENTEAFF. The CDR3 region has the DNA TGTGCCAGCAGGAAAACAGGGGAAAACACTGAAGCTTTCTTT.

This chain joins TRBV19 and TRBJ2-3; tentatively, D is TRBD2 (7 bases). Per the germline V gene, CDR1 is LNHDA and CDR2 is SQIVND (reference sequence). V shed 5 bases and J shed 3 bases, with 15 bases lying between them. The CDR3 covers 15 residues. CDR3 sequence reads: CASSDGGRVTDTQYF. The DNA for the CDR3 is TGTGCCAGTAGTGACGGGGGGCGAGTAACAGATACGCAGTATTTT.

The J gene is TRBJ2-5, the V gene TRBV6-5, with 11 bases aligning to TRBD1. Germline values: CDR1 MNHEY, CDR2 SVGAGI. The CDR3 length is 14 residues. J gave up 2 bases and V 4 bases, and 0 bases lay outside the gene matches. The CDR3 sequence is CASSWDRGQETQYF. DNA of the CDR3: TGTGCCAGCAGTTGGGACAGGGGGCAAGAGACCCAGTACTTC.

Within the sample, this clone is medium-sized. V gene TRBV19 combines with J gene TRBJ2-2; 7 nucleotides line up with TRBD2. This CDR3 has 14 amino acids. Germline CDR1 and CDR2: LNHDA and SQIVND (reference sequence). Germline trimming cut 7 bases from V and 4 bases from J; bases unmatched to any gene: 6. The CDR3 sequence: CASKAGEVTGELFF. CDR3 sequence (DNA): TGTGCCAGTAAGGCGGGGGAGGTCACCGGGGAGCTGTTTTTT.

The chain uses TRBV5-1 and TRBJ2-5; D is perhaps TRBD1 (6 bases). V shed 4 bases and J shed 4 bases, with 14 bases lying between them. CDR1 SGHRS and CDR2 YFSETQ come from the germline V gene. CDR3 length: 14 residues. CDR3 nucleotides: TGCGCCAGCAGCCCCCGGGAAGGGGGAGAGACCCAGTACTTC. This gives the protein CASSPREGGETQYF.

CDR3 in DNA: TGTGCCAGCAGCTTAGAGGCCTTGACTAACAATGAGCAGTTCTTC. Protein: CASSLEALTNNEQFF. V gene TRBV11-2 combines with J gene TRBJ2-1, with D possibly being TRBD2 (5 bases). Germline CDR1 reads SGHAT; CDR2 reads FQNNGV. Trimming left V 0 bases short and J 5 bases short, with 11 bases between. CDR3 length equals 15 residues.

V is TRBV9 and J is TRBJ2-2, with unresolved D. V lost 3 bases to trimming and J lost 4 bases, with 7 bases between them. The CDR3 consists of 13 residues. In germline, CDR1 is SGDLS, CDR2 YYNGEE. The CDR3 here is CASSAYSTGELFF. The CDR3 bases are TGTGCCAGCAGCGCGTATAGCACCGGGGAGCTGTTTTTT. The entire variable domain, with the rest obtained from reference TRBV9 and TRBJ2-2, is as follows: DSGVTQTPKHLITATGQRVTLRCSPRSGDLSVYWYQQSLDQGLQFLIQYYNGEERAKGNILERFSAQQFPDLHSELNLSSLELGDSALYFCASSAYSTGELFFGEGSRLTVL.